This is a list of T cell receptor beta chains from one sample in a study of cytomegalovirus exposure and HLA in healthy donors. Sequencing was performed with immunoSEQ multiplex PCR; in TCRdb, only in-frame clones are kept and a portion is missing. The table includes about 190,000 clones, over 80% detected once. Sequencing was carried out using PBMCs. Source of these receptors: a middle-aged man in good health and CMV-seropositive. Both conserved end residues are part of each CDR3. The D gene is left open where the match is weak. The size field is filled for only some rows; it gives once, few, many or a size class.

CDR3nt | CDR3aa | abundance | v_gene | d_gene | j_gene
TGCGCCAGCAGCCAAGCCAGCGGGGGCACAGATACGCAGTATTTT | CASSQASGGTDTQYF | . | TRBV4-3 | TRBD2 | TRBJ2-3
TGTGCCAGCAGTTTAAATGGGCAGGGCTCTGGAAACACCATATATTTT | CASSLNGQGSGNTIYF | . | TRBV28 | . | TRBJ1-3
TGTGCCAGCAGCTTACTAGCGGGGGGATCAGATACGCAGTATTTT | CASSLLAGGSDTQYF | . | TRBV5-4 | TRBD2 | TRBJ2-3
TGTGCCAGCAGTCTCCCGGGACAGCAGAACACTGAAGCTTTCTTT | CASSLPGQQNTEAFF | once | TRBV6-6 | TRBD1 | TRBJ1-1
TGTGCCAGCAGTGCCGAGCGGCCCTCCTACGAGCAGTACTTC | CASSAERPSYEQYF | once | TRBV6-1 | . | TRBJ2-7
TGTGCCAGCACCTACAATAGAGCGGCCTCCTACGAGCAGTACTTC | CASTYNRAASYEQYF | . | TRBV11-2 | . | TRBJ2-7
TGTGCCAGCTCACCAAAGGGAGGGGGGCCATCACGGGAGGCTTTCTTT | CASSPKGGGPSREAFF | . | TRBV18 | . | TRBJ1-1
TGTGCCAGCAGCTTGGCCGCGGGGGCCGGCACCGGGGAGCTGTTTTTT | CASSLAAGAGTGELFF | once | TRBV5-4 | . | TRBJ2-2
TGCGCCAGCAGTCAATCGTGGGCAGCCAAGTCCGAGCAGTACTTC | CASSQSWAAKSEQYF | . | TRBV23-1 | . | TRBJ2-7
TGTGCCAGCAGTCTTACGGGTGGTGGCAATCAGCCCCAGCATTTT | CASSLTGGGNQPQHF | . | TRBV6-5 | . | TRBJ1-5
TGTGCCAGTAGTACATCAGGGGCCAGCAATCAGCCCCAGCATTTT | CASSTSGASNQPQHF | . | TRBV19 | . | TRBJ1-5
TGTGCCAGTAGTATTGCCCCGACCCCAGGGGCCTATGGCTACACCTTC | CASSIAPTPGAYGYTF | . | TRBV19 | . | TRBJ1-2
TGCAGCGTTTTTACAGGGGGCTATGGCTACACCTTC | CSVFTGGYGYTF | . | TRBV29-1 | TRBD1 | TRBJ1-2
TGTGCTAGTGGTTTGTCGACAGACACCGGGGAGCTGTTTTTT | CASGLSTDTGELFF | few | TRBV12-5 | . | TRBJ2-2
TGTGCCAGCAGCGTAGGGCCGTACCAAGAGACCCAGTACTTC | CASSVGPYQETQYF | . | TRBV9 | . | TRBJ2-5
TGTGCCAGCAGCTTAGGAGAGGAGACCCAGTACTTC | CASSLGEETQYF | . | TRBV5-6 | . | TRBJ2-5
TGTGCCAGCAGCTTAGACAGGGGGGCACGTACCCAGCATTTT | CASSLDRGARTQHF | . | TRBV7-8 | TRBD1 | TRBJ1-5
TGCGCCAGCAGCTTGGTTCCAGGGTCCCAAGAGACCCAGTACTTC | CASSLVPGSQETQYF | . | TRBV5-1 | . | TRBJ2-5
TGTGCCAGCAGCGCGGGACGGGTTAACACTGAAGCTTTCTTT | CASSAGRVNTEAFF | . | TRBV2 | . | TRBJ1-1
TGTGCCAGCAGCTTGGTGGGCCTCGGGGGGGCCTATGGCTACACCTTC | CASSLVGLGGAYGYTF | . | TRBV5-8 | . | TRBJ1-2
TGCAGCGTTGTTAGGACAGGGGATGAAAAACTGTTTTTT | CSVVRTGDEKLFF | . | TRBV29-1 | TRBD1 | TRBJ1-4
TGTGCCAGCAGCGTAGCCGCAGGGGACAACACAGATACGCAGTATTTT | CASSVAAGDNTDTQYF | . | TRBV9 | . | TRBJ2-3
TGCGCCAGCAGCGCCAGGGACAGCCCGAACACTGAAGCTTTCTTT | CASSARDSPNTEAFF | . | TRBV5-1 | TRBD1 | TRBJ1-1
TGTGCCAGCAGTGTCACCGGGTCGATGCGTGAAGGCTACACCTTC | CASSVTGSMREGYTF | once | TRBV6-4 | . | TRBJ1-2
TGTGCCATCAGTGAGACCGACAGGGGTACCGGGGAGCTGTTTTTT | CAISETDRGTGELFF | . | TRBV10-3 | TRBD1 | TRBJ2-2